This record concerns one TCR beta chain sequence. Germline V gene lookup returns CDR1 LNHDA and CDR2 SQIVND (reference sequence). V gave up 7 bases and J gave up 6 bases; unmatched junction bases: 7. The CDR3 sequence is 13 residues long. As originally analysed: The authors estimated nucleated cell counts from reference gene primer amplification. Measured with immunoSEQ multiplex PCR; TCRdb has only the in-frame clones, and not every one. The V and J calls and clone size are taken from that table; D and trimming were inferred from the DNA. The table lists roughly 190,000 clones, 88% of them singletons. This sample stems from a study of blood T cell repertoires in COVID-19. Overall study: Researchers got acute and convalescent COVID-19 samples from the United States, Italy and Spain. PBMCs, B-cell-depleted T cells, or T cells provided the cDNA or gDNA that made up the material.

Material: peripheral blood. This TCR came from a man aged 35 to 55 with active or convalescent COVID-19. This chain joins TRBV19 and TRBJ1-2; 8 nucleotides align to TRBD1. The CDR3 nucleotides are TGTGCCAGTACTCCAGGACAGGGCAATGGCTACACCTTC. Translating gives CASTPGQGNGYTF.